This T cell receptor (beta chain) was profiled in a study of low-dose radiotherapy and immunotherapy resistance in tumors. Study as a whole: Aspirin was taken orally by patients at 300 mg daily for four cycles from cycle 1 day 1.

With TRAV- and TRBV-specific primers, first-strand cDNA was made, covering the alpha and beta chains. Amplification of TCRs used a constant-region primer and V-primer adapter for around 19 PCR cycles. In vitro transcription served to amplify the mRNA that had been isolated. TCRdb redid the calling of the reads with MiXCR, one entry per CDR3 protein. Counted here are 80,000 to 95,000 distinct CDR3 sequences, 9.4% occurring once; the ten biggest clones make up 0.95% to 1.3%. Time point reported: before trial treatment. Treatment combined nivolumab, ipilimumab, aspirin, low-dose cyclophosphamide and low-dose radiotherapy in a dose-escalation trial. Those who qualified had advanced solid tumors (lacking tumor-infiltrating lymphocytes). This clonotype appeared many times. This CDR3 has 15 residues. From germline, CDR1 is DFQATT and CDR2 SNEGSKA (reference sequence). Trimming shortened V by 4 bases and J by 0 bases, and 13 bases separated the two germline ends.

The chain combines TRBV20-1 with TRBJ2-4; D not certain. The source is a male donor with prostate cancer. This material consisted of PBMCs, taken before treatment. The CDR3 is CSAMPPLLAKNIQYF. The CDR3 DNA is TGCAGTGCTATGCCGCCCCTACTAGCCAAAAACATTCAGTACTTC.